This T cell receptor (beta chain) was recovered during a study of regulatory T cells in long-lasting Graves disease. Study context: Antithyroid drug exposure in newly diagnosed Graves' patients had lasted under 3 months.

This clonotype was observed at least ten times. What it recognizes is unknown. Study-wide results and caveats: With persistent disease, TRBV28, TRBJ1-2 and TRBJ2-5 were the favored segments.

Assembly of TCR beta libraries relied on iRepertoire HTBI primers together with Arm-PCR of CDR3 regions. In TCRdb, the multiplex PCR reads were re-called with MiXCR into one record per CDR3 protein. The table shows about 420,000 distinct CDR3 sequences, with roughly 17% occurring only once. Documented time point: newly diagnosed GD, antithyroid drugs for less than 3 months. PBMC-extracted RNA yielded the TCR library. Graves' disease diagnosis relied on American Thyroid Association guidelines. V lost 6 bases to trimming and J lost 6 bases; unmatched junction nucleotides: 12. The germline V gene encodes CDR1 MDHEN and CDR2 SYDVKM. This CDR3 comprises 15 residues. These data also formed part of another study, on T cells in Graves' hyperthyroidism and ophthalmopathy. Per that paper: Before onset, by a median of approximately 6.2 months, the model predicted ophthalmopathy.

The TCR was taken from a woman in her late teens or twenties with Graves disease. Here the sequenced sample was peripheral blood mononuclear cells (PBMCs), taken at new diagnosis, from a patient treated with antithyroid drugs. The chain recombines TRBV28 with TRBJ2-3, with 7 nucleotides matching TRBD1. The chain's CDR3 is CASSPTGLNGDTQYF. CDR3 sequence (DNA): TGTGCCAGCAGCCCGACAGGGCTTAATGGGGATACGCAGTATTTT. The variable domain in full, completed from reference TRBV28 and TRBJ2-3, reads DVKVTQSSRYLVKRTGEKVFLECVQDMDHENMFWYRQDPGLGLRLIYFSYDVKMKEKGDIPEGYSVSREKKERFSLILESASTNQTSMYLCASSPTGLNGDTQYFGPGTRLTVL.